The clone carrying this T cell receptor beta chain has more than one count but fewer than ten. Its antigen remains unknown. The data were taken from a study of early T cells in non-severe SARS-CoV-2 infection. At the level of the study: Sequencing of bulk RNA from unsorted whole blood was done, without chain pairing.

Whole-study findings and limits: VDJdb matching, biased toward anti-spike CD8 responses, missed private and CD4 specificities.

The protocol attached unique molecular identifiers to individual cDNA molecules. TCRdb reprocessed the 5' RACE reads with MiXCR, giving one entry per CDR3 protein. The sample lists roughly 64,000 distinct CDR3 sequences, about 11% occurring once. The CDR3 totals 13 residues. The V end lost 3 bases, the J end lost 1 base, and 6 bases lay between the germline ends. Here the sequenced sample was whole blood, taken at baseline. The V call is TRBV12-3 or TRBV12-4, the J call TRBJ1-1, with D possibly matching TRBD1 (5 bases). This TCR was recovered from an adult who was a healthcare worker with PCR-confirmed SARS-CoV-2 infection or an uninfected control (not recorded which). The CDR3 region is CASSFGGNTEAFF. In nucleotides, the CDR3 is TGTGCCAGCAGTTTCGGGGGGAACACTGAAGCTTTCTTT.